This T cell receptor beta chain appears in the sequencing data of a study of beta chain features in type 1 diabetes. Study results and caveats: For Type 1 diabetes patients, all four CD4+ subsets carried TCRB CDR3s that were moderately but significantly shorter.

What was sequenced were expressed TCRB transcripts, since all of the isolated RNA had been reverse transcribed. Method: immunoSEQ multiplex PCR; TCRdb's copy keeps in-frame clones and lacks some. This table has hundreds of thousands of clones, more than 12% appearing once. Per the germline V gene, CDR1 is LGHNA and CDR2 is YNFKEQ. This CDR3 contains 15 residues. Trimming took off 2 bases at V and 6 bases at J, with 14 bases between the two ends. This clone was picked up a small number of times. Its antigen is currently unknown. The sequenced sample consisted of naive CD4+ T cells from blood. The chain employs TRBV4-2 and TRBJ2-1; tentatively, D is TRBD2 (6 bases). The sequence was obtained from a man aged 18 to 35 with type 1 diabetes. For the CDR3, the DNA is TGTGCCAGCAGCCAACCTACCGCCGGGGGCAATGAGCAGTTCTTC. Amino acid sequence: CASSQPTAGGNEQFF.